The 30 T cell receptor beta chains presented below share a single source sample, sequenced in a study of blood T cell repertoires in COVID-19. TCRdb keeps only in-frame clones here, not all; method: immunoSEQ multiplex PCR. The sample includes approximately 61,000 clones, roughly three quarters of them seen just once. Sequenced input: peripheral blood. The receptors come from a woman in her 70s with acute or convalescent COVID-19.

This chain joins TRBV5-1 and TRBJ1-4; tentative D call: TRBD1 (5 bases). Germline V CDR1 and CDR2: SGHRS, YFSETQ. The germline V and J ends were trimmed by 7 bases and 3 bases, with 16 bases remaining between them. This CDR3 has 15 amino acids. The CDR3 DNA is TGCGCCAGCCGGCGGGAGGGGAATCCTAATGAAAAACTGTTTTTT. It is translated as CASRREGNPNEKLFF. The variable domain in full, with the rest retrieved from reference TRBV5-1 and TRBJ1-4, is KAGVTQTPRYLIKTRGQQVTLSCSPISGHRSVSWYQQTPGQGLQFLFEYFSETQRNKGNFPGRFSGRQFSNSRSEMNVSTLELGDSALYLCASRREGNPNEKLFFGSGTQLSVL.

The chain links TRBV19 to TRBJ2-3; 9 positions match TRBD1. Germline trimming cut 9 bases from V and 6 bases from J; bases unmatched to any gene: 16. This CDR3 region has 16 residues. Looked up from germline, CDR1 is LNHDA and CDR2 is SQIVND (reference sequence). CDR3 coding DNA: TGTGCCAGCCTCCGGGACAGGGTTTTGTTTTCCGATACGCAGTATTTT. Translating gives CASLRDRVLFSDTQYF. Full variable domain (missing parts from reference TRBV19 and TRBJ2-3): DGGITQSPKYLFRKEGQNVTLSCEQNLNHDAMYWYRQDPGQGLRLIYYSQIVNDFQKGDIAEGYSVSREKKESFPLTVTSAQKNPTAFYLCASLRDRVLFSDTQYFGPGTRLTVL.

This clone was detected only once. This chain joins TRBV29-1 and TRBJ1-4; no definite D call. Trimming took off 4 bases at V and 5 bases at J, with 8 bases between the two ends. Per germline, CDR1 SQVTM and CDR2 ANQGSEA. The CDR3 has 12 residues. This CDR3 reads CSVGQLNEKLFF. DNA of the CDR3: TGCAGCGTTGGGCAGTTGAATGAAAAACTGTTTTTT.

The V gene is TRBV6-2 or TRBV6-3, the J gene TRBJ2-7; 9 nucleotides agree with TRBD1. The CDR3 sequence is 13 residues long. V shed 5 bases and J 5 bases; nucleotides not matched to a gene: 4. Germline loops: CDR1 MNHEY, CDR2 SVGEGT. This chain's CDR3 is CASSGTGGHEQYF. The CDR3, as DNA: TGTGCCAGCAGTGGAACAGGGGGCCACGAGCAGTACTTC.

This clone has only one observation. This sequence joins TRBV7-2 and TRBJ2-1; 7 bases fit TRBD2. With 5 bases clipped from V and 0 bases from J, the junction kept 7 bases outside the gene matches. The germline CDR1 and CDR2 sequences are SGHTA and FQGNSA. There are 16 residues in the CDR3. The CDR3 coding sequence is TGTGCCAGCAGCGACTACGGGGGGAGCTCCTACAATGAGCAGTTCTTC. Translating it yields CASSDYGGSSYNEQFF.

This CDR3 reads CASSQGTGGYEQYF. The CDR3 coding sequence is TGTGCCAGCTCCCAAGGGACAGGGGGCTACGAGCAGTACTTC. The chain combines TRBV18 with TRBJ2-7; 11 bases line up with TRBD1. This CDR3 spans 14 amino acids. After removal of 6 bases from V and 3 bases from J, the junction contained 4 bases not matched to a gene. The V gene's germline CDR1 is KGHSH and CDR2 LQKENI. The variable domain in full, with the rest retrieved from reference TRBV18 and TRBJ2-7, is NAGVMQNPRHLVRRRGQEARLRCSPMKGHSHVYWYRQLPEEGLKFMVYLQKENIIDESGMPKERFSAEFPKEGPSILRIQQVVRGDSAAYFCASSQGTGGYEQYFGPGTRLTVT.

With respect to this clone: Other DNA sequences within the sample encode an identical CDR3. The V call is TRBV3-1 (or the pseudogene TRBV3-2), the J call TRBJ1-1, with 10 positions matching TRBD1. This CDR3 contains 16 residues. V lost 4 bases and J lost 0; bases outside the gene matches: 5. From germline, CDR1 is LGHDT and CDR2 YNNKEL (reference sequence). The CDR3: CASSPRDRGLNTEAFF. CDR3 DNA: TGTGCCAGCAGCCCTCGCGACAGGGGGCTGAACACTGAAGCTTTCTTT.

The chain is built from TRBV6-5 and TRBJ2-5, with 7 bases aligning to TRBD1. Germline values: CDR1 MNHEY, CDR2 SVGAGI. The CDR3 sequence is 15 residues long. Losses at the gene ends were 10 bases for V and 0 bases for J; bases not matched to a gene: 11. Here the CDR3 DNA reads TGTGCCACCGCACAGGGACAGAGGTACCAAGAGACCCAGTACTTC. Amino acid sequence: CATAQGQRYQETQYF.

The chain employs TRBV7-6 and TRBJ2-5, with 12 bases that match TRBD1. The germline V gene encodes CDR1 SGHVS and CDR2 FNYEAQ. CDR3 length: 14 residues. V lost 5 bases to trimming and J lost 5 bases; unmatched junction nucleotides: 3. Here the CDR3 reads CASSPGTGGETQYF. The CDR3 DNA is TGTGCCAGCAGCCCCGGGACAGGGGGCGAGACCCAGTACTTC.

V gene TRBV4-3 combines with J gene TRBJ1-6; D not resolved. CDR3 size: 16 residues. Trimming took off 0 bases at V and 7 bases at J, with 13 bases between the two ends. Germline-derived CDR1 and CDR2 are LGHNA and YSLEER. The DNA for the CDR3 is TGCGCCAGCAGCCAAGACGGCTGGGAGGGAAATTCACCCCTCCACTTT. This sequence encodes CASSQDGWEGNSPLHF.

The rearrangement links TRBV30 to TRBJ1-2; D gene unclear. Germline values: CDR1 GTSNPN, CDR2 SVGIG (reference sequence). V shed 3 bases and J shed 5 bases, with 13 bases lying between them. CDR3 length: 13 amino acids. The CDR3 spells CAWRTEGRYGYTF. For the CDR3, the DNA is TGTGCCTGGAGAACCGAGGGTAGATATGGCTACACCTTC.

This clone was counted between two and nine times. This chain links TRBV30 with TRBJ1-4; D is possibly TRBD1 (6 bases). The V and J ends lost 1 base and 8 bases respectively, with 11 bases between them. Germline V lookup: CDR1 GTSNPN, CDR2 SVGIG (reference sequence). CDR3 length equals 13 residues. The CDR3 loop is CAWSGGTLEKLFF. As DNA, the CDR3 is TGTGCCTGGAGTGGAGGGACATTAGAAAAACTGTTTTTT. Full variable domain (remainder filled in from reference TRBV30 and TRBJ1-4): SQTIHQWPATLVQPVGSPLSLECTVEGTSNPNLYWYRQAAGRGLQLLFYSVGIGQISSEVPQNLSASRPQDRQFILSSKKLLLSDSGFYLCAWSGGTLEKLFFGSGTQLSVL.

The gene calls are TRBV11-2 and TRBJ2-5; 7 bases match TRBD2. CDR3 length equals 14 residues. The J segment lost 5 bases and the V segment lost 4 bases, leaving 7 bases of the junction unmatched. In germline, CDR1 is SGHAT, CDR2 FQNNGV. This CDR3 is CASSSRGGRETQYF. The DNA for the CDR3 is TGTGCCAGCAGCTCCCGGGGAGGGAGGGAGACCCAGTACTTC.

A few counts support this clone. V is TRBV6-5 and J is TRBJ2-2; D not resolved. Between the trimmed V and J ends, which lost 6 bases and 2 bases, there was a span of 13 bases. Germline-derived CDR1 and CDR2 are MNHEY and SVGAGI. The CDR3 sequence is 15 residues long. The CDR3 bases are TGTGCCAGCAGGCGGCGACCAGACAACACCGGGGAGCTGTTTTTT. Its protein product is CASRRRPDNTGELFF.

The chain has TRBV2 and TRBJ2-1; 9 bases match TRBD2. The CDR3 runs to 15 residues. With 6 bases clipped from V and 5 bases from J, the junction kept 8 bases outside the gene matches. Germline CDR1 reads SNHLY; CDR2 reads FYNNEI. CDR3 amino acids: CASSPLAGADNEQFF. In DNA form, the CDR3 reads TGTGCCAGCAGCCCACTAGCGGGCGCCGACAATGAGCAGTTCTTC.

This clone came up once. The CDR3 DNA reads TGTGCCAGCAGCTTAAAGGGTACAGGGGAATTCGGAAACACCATATATTTT. Translation gives CASSLKGTGEFGNTIYF. V usage is TRBV7-6 and J usage is TRBJ1-3, with TRBD1 identical over 7 bases. Germline V CDR1 and CDR2: SGHVS, FNYEAQ. V shed 2 bases, J shed 4 bases, and the junction held 11 bases outside the gene matches. The CDR3 length is 17 residues.

The chain joins TRBV7-8 to TRBJ2-1; 7 nucleotides align to TRBD2. CDR3 length: 15 amino acids. The ends lost 2 bases at V and 10 bases at J; junction bases unmatched: 11. CDR1 and CDR2 (germline): SGHVS, FQNEAQ. The DNA of the CDR3 is TGTGCCAGCAGCTTACGTGCCGGGGGGTCCAACGAGCAGTTCTTC. Its protein is CASSLRAGGSNEQFF. The full variable domain, its missing parts supplied by reference TRBV7-8 and TRBJ2-1, is GAGVSQSPRYKVAKRGQDVALRCDPISGHVSLFWYQQALGQGPEFLTYFQNEAQLDKSGLPSDRFFAERPEGSVSTLKIQRTQQEDSAVYLCASSLRAGGSNEQFFGPGTRLTVL.

The chain combines TRBV7-2 with TRBJ1-1; weak D call: TRBD1 (5 bases). The CDR3 runs to 13 residues. Trimming shortened V by 5 bases and J by 2 bases, and 9 bases separated the two germline ends. Per germline, CDR1 SGHTA and CDR2 FQGNSA. DNA for the CDR3: TGTGCCAGCAGCGTGACAGTAAACACTGAAGCTTTCTTT. It translates to CASSVTVNTEAFF.

This clone was observed a single time. The gene calls are TRBV7-2 and TRBJ2-3; TRBD2 aligns across 11 bases. The V and J ends lost 3 bases and 3 bases, in that order; junction bases with no gene match: 8. Germline V lookup: CDR1 SGHTA, CDR2 FQGNSA. This CDR3 has 17 residues. This chain's CDR3 is CASSFPTSGVGTDTQYF. For the CDR3, the DNA is TGTGCCAGCAGCTTTCCGACTAGCGGGGTTGGAACAGATACGCAGTATTTT.

CDR3 DNA: TGTGCCAGCAGCTCGGGACAGTCGACCCAGTACTTC. As protein: CASSSGQSTQYF. The chain joins TRBV7-2 to TRBJ2-5; 7 nucleotides match TRBD1. The length of the CDR3 is 12 residues. Germline V gene sequence: CDR1 SGHTA, CDR2 FQGNSA. V lost 4 bases to trimming and J lost 7 bases; unmatched junction nucleotides: 3.

This chain links TRBV4-1 with TRBJ2-7, with D possibly TRBD1 on 6 matching bases. The germline V and J ends were trimmed by 0 bases and 0 bases, with 12 bases remaining between them. There are 16 residues in the CDR3. CDR1 is MGHRA and CDR2 is YSYEKL in the germline V gene. CDR3 sequence: CASSQDVGASSYEQYF. The DNA of the CDR3 is TGCGCCAGCAGCCAAGATGTGGGGGCTAGCTCCTACGAGCAGTACTTC.

This clone was seen a single time. The rearrangement links TRBV4-2 to TRBJ2-1, with TRBD2 matching over 15 bases. Germline V lookup: CDR1 LGHNA, CDR2 YNFKEQ. The ends lost 2 bases at V and 0 bases at J; junction bases unmatched: 8. The CDR3 length is 20 residues. The CDR3 bases are TGTGCCAGCAGCCAACCGGGACTAGCGGGGGGCCCGAGCTCCTACAATGAGCAGTTCTTC. Amino acid sequence: CASSQPGLAGGPSSYNEQFF.

This clone came up once. The V gene is TRBV5-1, the J gene TRBJ1-1; a weak D match, TRBD1 (6 bases). The CDR3 covers 15 residues. Germline lookup yields CDR1 SGHRS and CDR2 YFSETQ. The V end was cut by 3 bases, the J end by 1 base, with 13 bases between. The CDR3 reads CASSWGQGTNTEAFF. The CDR3 DNA reads TGCGCCAGCAGCTGGGGGCAGGGAACGAACACTGAAGCTTTCTTT.

This clone has just one count. The V call is TRBV3-1 (or the pseudogene TRBV3-2), the J call TRBJ1-1; D unresolved. The V end was cut by 3 bases, the J end by 7 bases, with 12 bases between. The V gene's germline CDR1 is LGHDT and CDR2 YNNKEL (reference sequence). The CDR3 spans 13 residues. The CDR3: CASSHNGEGEAFF. CDR3 DNA: TGTGCCAGCAGCCATAACGGAGAAGGTGAAGCTTTCTTT.

This chain joins TRBV13 and TRBJ2-3; possible D gene TRBD2, 6 bases. Germline CDR1 reads PRHDT; CDR2 reads FYEKMQ (reference sequence). CDR3 length: 15 amino acids. V was clipped by 5 bases and J by 0 bases, with 12 bases between them. Here the CDR3 DNA reads TGTGCCAGCAGCCTGGGACTCCAGAGCACAGATACGCAGTATTTT. Translated, it gives CASSLGLQSTDTQYF.

As regards this clone: The junction differs from germline at one of its ends, possibly a read error. The V gene is TRBV5-6, the J gene TRBJ2-5; D is perhaps TRBD2 (5 bases). This CDR3 comprises 12 residues. From germline, CDR1 is SGHDT and CDR2 YYEEEE. This CDR3 reads CASRGQRATSDF. Written as DNA, the CDR3 is TGTGCCAGCCGAGGGCAAAGGGCCACTAGTGACTTC.

This clone has just one count. The gene calls are TRBV7-2 and TRBJ2-1, with 13 positions matching TRBD2. With 6 bases clipped from V and 15 bases from J, the junction kept 17 bases outside the gene matches. The CDR3 is 16 amino acids. CDR1 and CDR2 from the germline V gene are SGHTA and FQGNSA. CDR3 amino acids: CASSYQGLAGVKRVFF. The DNA of the CDR3 is TGTGCCAGCAGTTATCAAGGACTAGCGGGGGTAAAGCGGGTGTTCTTC.

The genes are TRBV27 and TRBJ2-4, with D possibly being TRBD2 (6 bases). V was cut by 6 bases and J by 0 bases, with 12 bases left in between. In germline, CDR1 is MNHEY, CDR2 SMNVEV (reference sequence). The CDR3 loop spans 15 amino acids. CDR3: CASRSGLLAKNIQYF. As DNA, the CDR3 is TGTGCCAGCAGGTCGGGACTTCTAGCCAAAAACATTCAGTACTTC.

The chain links TRBV5-4 to TRBJ2-7; TRBD1 matches 8 bases. From germline, CDR1 is SGHNT and CDR2 YYREEE (reference sequence). Unmatched junction bases numbered 5, after V lost 0 bases and J lost 6 bases. This CDR3 is 14 amino acids long. For the CDR3, the DNA is TGTGCCAGCAGCTTGGGGTCAGGGGGCGCCGAGCAGTACTTC. It codes for CASSLGSGGAEQYF.

This clone has just a few counts. The gene calls are TRBV7-3 and TRBJ1-6, with 9 bases identical to TRBD1. The CDR3 sequence is 13 residues long. V shed 4 bases and J 10 bases; nucleotides not matched to a gene: 2. Germline V gene sequence: CDR1 SGHTA, CDR2 FQGTGA. In DNA form, the CDR3 reads TGTGCCAGCAGCTGGGACAGGGACTCACCCCTCCACTTT. Translating gives CASSWDRDSPLHF.